A single sample is the source of the 21 T cell receptor beta chains below, sequenced in a study of blood T cell repertoires in COVID-19. Assay used: immunoSEQ multiplex PCR; TCRdb lists only in-frame clones, some missing. The sample records hundreds of thousands of clones, approximately 90% being singletons. Input material: PBMCs or T cells enriched from blood (not recorded which). The source is a woman in her fifties or sixties who had recovered from COVID-19.

The V and J genes are TRBV27 and TRBJ1-4; D is possibly TRBD1 (6 bases). The CDR3 sequence is 14 residues long. The V gene's germline CDR1 is MNHEY and CDR2 SMNVEV (reference sequence). V was pared by 2 bases and J by 5 bases, with 9 bases between. The CDR3 loop is CASSLLGANEKLFF. CDR3 nucleotides: TGTGCCAGCAGTTTACTGGGGGCCAATGAAAAACTGTTTTTT.

The chain joins TRBV9 to TRBJ1-5; TRBD1 agrees at 8 bases. This CDR3 is built from 14 residues. Germline trimming cut 3 bases from V and 8 bases from J; bases unmatched to any gene: 7. Germline values: CDR1 SGDLS, CDR2 YYNGEE. The CDR3 here is CASSARQGSEPQHF. In nucleotides, the CDR3 is TGTGCCAGCAGCGCAAGACAGGGGTCGGAGCCCCAGCATTTT.

This clone was observed a handful of times. This sequence joins TRBV30 and TRBJ1-1, with a possible D match to TRBD1 (6 bases). CDR3 size: 11 residues. V was trimmed by 8 bases and J by 8 bases, leaving 15 bases between them. The germline V gene has CDR1 GTSNPN and CDR2 SVGIG (reference sequence). The CDR3 sequence: CASHREGEAFF. The CDR3 nucleotides read TGTGCCAGCCACAGGGAAGGAGAAGCTTTCTTT.

The rearrangement links TRBV29-1 to TRBJ1-1, with 8 bases identical to TRBD1. The ends lost 5 bases at V and 1 base at J; junction bases unmatched: 6. The CDR3 length is 14 residues. Germline CDR1 SQVTM, CDR2 ANQGSEA. CDR3 bases: TGCAGCGTTCTGACAGGGGTGACGAACACTGAAGCTTTCTTT. It yields the protein CSVLTGVTNTEAFF.

The chain combines TRBV28 with TRBJ2-3; TRBD2 aligns across 11 bases. The CDR3 loop spans 20 amino acids. V lost 3 bases and J lost 4; bases outside the gene matches: 18. Germline assignment: CDR1 MDHEN and CDR2 SYDVKM. The CDR3 spells CASSFPVGLADGASPDTQYF. For the CDR3, the DNA is TGTGCCAGCAGTTTCCCCGTGGGACTAGCGGACGGGGCCTCCCCAGATACGCAGTATTTT.

J is TRBJ1-5 and V is TRBV2, with 8 nucleotides matching TRBD1. V lost 1 base and J lost 0; bases outside the gene matches: 11. The CDR3 runs 19 residues. The germline V gene encodes CDR1 SNHLY and CDR2 FYNNEI. The CDR3 region is CASSEDARTGIYSNQPQHF. In nucleotides, the CDR3 is TGTGCCAGCAGTGAAGATGCCAGGACAGGGATTTATAGCAATCAGCCCCAGCATTTT.

This chain uses TRBV4-1 with TRBJ1-4, with 7 nucleotides matching TRBD1. Unmatched junction bases numbered 9, after V lost 0 bases and J lost 5 bases. The CDR3 runs to 17 residues. CDR1 and CDR2 (germline): MGHRA, YSYEKL. The CDR3 is CASSQEIWTGKNEKLFF. DNA of the CDR3: TGCGCCAGCAGCCAAGAAATTTGGACAGGAAAAAATGAAAAACTGTTTTTT.

This clone was detected only once. The rearrangement joins TRBV28 to TRBJ2-3; 11 bases are a match to TRBD2. CDR1 and CDR2 from the germline V gene are MDHEN and SYDVKM. The CDR3 has 17 residues. Unmatched junction bases numbered 9, after V lost 5 bases and J lost 2 bases. The CDR3 DNA is TGTGCCAGCAGTCCCCCGCTAGCGGGGGGAAACACAGATACGCAGTATTTT. Translating gives CASSPPLAGGNTDTQYF.

The chain is built from TRBV19 and TRBJ2-2; no clear D. The CDR3 covers 16 residues. Germline assignment: CDR1 LNHDA and CDR2 SQIVND (reference sequence). The V end lost 4 bases, the J end lost 4 bases, and 16 bases lay between the germline ends. The CDR3 nucleotides are TGTGCCAGTAGTACCCCTTCGAGGTCAGTCACCGGGGAGCTGTTTTTT. This translates into CASSTPSRSVTGELFF.

The V call is TRBV18, the J call TRBJ1-3; D is uncertain. V lost 0 bases and J lost 4, with 16 bases in between. CDR1 and CDR2 from the germline V gene are KGHSH and LQKENI. CDR3 size: 17 residues. CDR3 in amino acids: CASSPPRGTSGGNTIYF. CDR3 in DNA: TGTGCCAGCTCACCACCGAGAGGTACCTCGGGAGGAAACACCATATATTTT.

The DNA of the CDR3 is TGTGCCAGCAGCCAACGACCGGGACAGGGAGGTGAAAAACTGTTTTTT. It is translated as CASSQRPGQGGEKLFF. This chain links TRBV3-1 (or the pseudogene TRBV3-2) with TRBJ1-4; 9 bases are shared with TRBD1. The CDR3 has 16 residues. V dropped 2 bases and J dropped 7; count of bases not matched to a gene: 8. From germline, CDR1 is LGHDT and CDR2 YNNKEL (reference sequence).

This chain connects TRBV2 to TRBJ2-3; 7 bases are shared with TRBD2. This CDR3 comprises 14 residues. J was trimmed by 3 bases and V by 8 bases; bases with no gene match: 8. Germline V gives CDR1 SNHLY, CDR2 FYNNEI. CDR3 nucleotide sequence: TGTGCCAGCCGGGGGGTCTTTTCTACAGATACGCAGTATTTT. This encodes CASRGVFSTDTQYF.

This clone showed up just once. This chain links TRBV10-3 with TRBJ1-2; D gene uncertain. CDR3 length: 14 residues. Between the trimmed V and J ends, which lost 6 bases and 1 base, there was a span of 12 bases. The germline CDR1 and CDR2 sequences are ENHRY and SYGVKD. In DNA form, the CDR3 reads TGTGCCATCAGCGCACATCCTTTTAACTATGGCTACACCTTC. Translating gives CAISAHPFNYGYTF.

This chain joins TRBV18 and TRBJ2-7, with D hard to call. CDR3 length: 14 residues. Germline V gene sequence: CDR1 KGHSH, CDR2 LQKENI. V was cut by 3 bases and J by 3 bases, with 12 bases left in between. CDR3 in amino acids: CASSPPDMSYEQYF. In nucleotides, the CDR3 is TGTGCCAGCTCACCTCCTGACATGAGCTACGAGCAGTACTTC.

This clone was seen a single time. The rearrangement uses TRBV7-2 and TRBJ2-2; the match to TRBD2 covers 12 bases. Germline V gene lookup returns CDR1 SGHTA and CDR2 FQGNSA. J was trimmed by 3 bases and V by 5 bases; bases with no gene match: 4. The CDR3 has 16 residues. CDR3 in DNA: TGTGCCAGCAGCCCCAGACTAGCGGGAGACACCGGGGAGCTGTTTTTT. Translating it yields CASSPRLAGDTGELFF.

The chain carries TRBV12-1 and TRBJ1-2; the DNA was not compared with TRBD1, the D call given in the table. TRBV12-1 is deemed a pseudogene. The CDR3 has 15 residues. The CDR3 region is CASSPPPRGVYGYTF. The CDR3 bases are TGTGCCAGCAGCCCGCCTCCTAGGGGCGTGTATGGCTACACCTTC.

V and J are TRBV30 and TRBJ2-7, with D tentatively TRBD2 (6 bases). V lost 2 bases, J lost 5 bases, and 16 bases lay in between. Germline CDR1 and CDR2: GTSNPN and SVGIG (reference sequence). This CDR3 has 14 amino acids. For the CDR3, the DNA is TGTGCCTGGAGTATTAGGCCGGGAGTCCACGAGCAGTACTTC. Translation gives CAWSIRPGVHEQYF.

The rearrangement joins TRBV4-1 to TRBJ1-3; D is possibly TRBD1 (5 bases). Per germline, CDR1 MGHRA and CDR2 YSYEKL. The CDR3 totals 16 residues. The ends were cut back, 0 bases at V and 4 bases at J, with 13 bases in the middle. CDR3 protein: CASSQEVVQAGNTIYF. CDR3 nucleotide sequence: TGCGCCAGCAGCCAAGAAGTGGTACAGGCAGGAAACACCATATATTTT.

The J gene is TRBJ2-1, the V gene TRBV11-3; 8 nucleotides match TRBD2. V was clipped by 1 base and J by 10 bases; unmatched bases: 3. Germline loops: CDR1 SGHNT, CDR2 YENEEA. The CDR3 sequence is 13 residues long. The CDR3 protein is CASSLASGGEQFF. The DNA of the CDR3 is TGTGCCAGCAGCTTAGCCTCGGGAGGGGAGCAGTTCTTC.

The chain uses TRBV7-9 and TRBJ2-3; 12 bases agree with TRBD2. The CDR3 spans 14 residues. CDR1 SEHNR and CDR2 FQNEAQ come from the germline V gene (reference sequence). Trimming cost V 11 bases and J 4 bases; bases outside gene matches: 7. The CDR3 is CAVSLAGGPDTQYF. CDR3 DNA: TGTGCCGTTTCCCTAGCGGGGGGGCCAGATACGCAGTATTTT.

The chain employs TRBV9 and TRBJ2-5; TRBD1 aligns across 7 bases. CDR1 and CDR2 (germline): SGDLS, YYNGEE. J lost 5 bases, V lost 4 bases, and 8 bases had no gene match. The CDR3 totals 14 residues. CDR3 sequence: CASSSGTAYETQYF. The CDR3 DNA is TGTGCCAGCAGCTCCGGGACAGCGTATGAGACCCAGTACTTC.